Shown below are 17 T cell receptor beta chains from a single sample sequenced in a study of cytotoxic CD8 clonotypes in ibrutinib-treated CLL. The protocol was immunoSEQ multiplex PCR, while the TCRdb copy is restricted to in-frame clones and leaves out a portion. There are 250,000 or so clones in the sample; around 70% occur only once, and approximately 15% lies in the top ten. Material: PBMCs, obtained after 24 months of ibrutinib treatment. These receptors were obtained from a human donor with chronic lymphocytic leukemia.

This chain joins TRBV2 and TRBJ2-4; D is tentatively TRBD1 or TRBD2 (5 bases each). This CDR3 comprises 14 residues. Germline V gene data show CDR1 as SNHLY and CDR2 as FYNNEI. The V end lost 0 bases, the J end lost 8 bases, and 11 bases lay between the germline ends. The CDR3 DNA reads as TGTGCCAGCAGTGAAGCGAGGGGTGGAGACATTCAGTACTTC. It encodes CASSEARGGDIQYF.

CDR3 residues: CASSKGQGHLYEQYF. The CDR3 DNA sequence: TGTGCCAGCAGCAAGGGACAGGGGCATCTCTACGAGCAGTACTTC. The rearrangement links TRBV6-1 to TRBJ2-7, with TRBD1 matching over 10 bases. V gave up 6 bases and J gave up 3 bases; unmatched junction bases: 8. Looked up from germline, CDR1 is MNHNS and CDR2 is SASEGT. This CDR3 region has 15 residues.

This clone has only one observation. The rearrangement joins TRBV5-6 to TRBJ2-5; TRBD2 might be the D (6 bases). CDR1 SGHDT and CDR2 YYEEEE come from the germline V gene. V was clipped by 1 base and J by 5 bases, with 15 bases between them. This CDR3 spans 15 amino acids. CDR3 sequence reads: CASSLMGLEHETQYF. CDR3 DNA: TGTGCCAGCAGCTTGATGGGACTGGAACACGAGACCCAGTACTTC.

V is TRBV25-1 and J is TRBJ2-2; TRBD1 agrees at 9 bases. Germline assignment: CDR1 MGHDK and CDR2 SYGVNS. This CDR3 has 15 amino acids. After removal of 8 bases from V and 6 bases from J, the junction contained 10 bases not matched to a gene. The CDR3 region has the DNA TGTGCCAGCGCAACCGGGACAGGGATTTCCGGGGAGCTGTTTTTT. As protein: CASATGTGISGELFF.

With regard to this clone: Other DNA sequences from this sample encode an identical CDR3 as well. The chain joins TRBV9 to TRBJ2-7, with no clear D. With 0 bases removed from V and 0 bases from J, the gap between germline ends came to 7 bases. The CDR3 extends over 14 amino acids. Germline V lookup: CDR1 SGDLS, CDR2 YYNGEE. CDR3 loop: CASSVDGSSYEQYF. The CDR3 nucleotides read TGTGCCAGCAGCGTAGACGGCAGCTCCTACGAGCAGTACTTC.

The V and J genes are TRBV27 and TRBJ1-3; D might be TRBD1 (6 bases). Germline V gene data show CDR1 as MNHEY and CDR2 as SMNVEV (reference sequence). The CDR3 is 14 residues long. Trimming shortened V by 3 bases and J by 3 bases, and 9 bases separated the two germline ends. The CDR3 sequence: CASSLGASGNTIYF. CDR3 nucleotides: TGTGCCAGCAGTTTGGGGGCGAGTGGAAACACCATATATTTT.

This clone was seen more than once but under ten times. V is TRBV5-3 and J is TRBJ1-1; tentative D call: TRBD1 (6 bases). TRBV5-3 carries the ORF label, with uncertain function. This CDR3 is 12 amino acids long. Trimming cost V 3 bases and J 8 bases, with 11 bases left between them. In DNA, the CDR3 is TGTGCCAGAAGCTCACAGGGCTGGGAAGCTTTCTTT. It yields the protein CARSSQGWEAFF.

This clone occurred a few times. The V call is TRBV19, the J call TRBJ2-1, with TRBD2 matching 8 bases. The CDR3 consists of 14 residues. V lost 7 bases, J lost 0 bases, and 2 bases stayed unmatched. Germline V CDR1 and CDR2: LNHDA, SQIVND (reference sequence). The CDR3 spells CASKRESSYNEQFF. The CDR3 DNA sequence: TGTGCCAGTAAGCGGGAGAGCTCCTACAATGAGCAGTTCTTC.

This clone occurred a few times. The chain carries TRBV6-5 and TRBJ2-5; D may be TRBD1 (5 bases). The CDR3 is 12 amino acids. V was shortened by 7 bases and J by 3 bases, with 9 bases between the two germline ends. Germline V gives CDR1 MNHEY, CDR2 SVGAGI. The CDR3 bases are TGTGCCAGCAAGGGGAACGAAGAGACCCAGTACTTC. Protein product: CASKGNEETQYF.

The chain has TRBV6-5 and TRBJ1-1; 8 nucleotides agree with TRBD1. The CDR3 sequence is 14 residues long. V was clipped by 2 bases and J by 4 bases; unmatched bases: 3. Germline V lookup: CDR1 MNHEY, CDR2 SVGAGI. CDR3 coding DNA: TGTGCCAGCAGTTACGGGACAGGTGGCACTGAAGCTTTCTTT. This codes for CASSYGTGGTEAFF.

The rearrangement links TRBV6-5 to TRBJ2-7, with D unclear. CDR1 is MNHEY and CDR2 is SVGAGI in the germline V gene. V was trimmed by 5 bases and J by 0 bases, leaving 11 bases between them. The CDR3 length is 14 residues. This CDR3 is CASSPVSDSYEQYF. The CDR3 nucleotides are TGTGCCAGCAGTCCGGTATCAGACTCCTACGAGCAGTACTTC.

The chain couples TRBV7-2 to TRBJ2-7; D not certain. V was cut by 2 bases and J by 3 bases, with 8 bases left in between. CDR1 and CDR2 from the germline V gene are SGHTA and FQGNSA. CDR3 length: 13 residues. The CDR3 protein is CASSLQEHYEQYF. In nucleotides, the CDR3 is TGTGCCAGCAGCTTACAAGAACACTACGAGCAGTACTTC.

This chain connects TRBV7-3 to TRBJ2-1; a possible D gene is TRBD1 (5 bases). This CDR3 is built from 15 residues. CDR1 is SGHTA and CDR2 is FQGTGA in the germline V gene. V was trimmed by 5 bases and J by 0 bases, leaving 11 bases between them. In nucleotides, the CDR3 is TGTGCCAGCAGCCCGCGACAGAGCTCCTACAATGAGCAGTTCTTC. Translation gives CASSPRQSSYNEQFF.

This clone was seen a handful of times. The rearrangement links TRBV7-2 to TRBJ2-7; D may be TRBD1 (6 bases). V was clipped by 4 bases and J by 0 bases, with 10 bases between them. CDR3 length: 14 amino acids. Per the germline V gene, CDR1 is SGHTA and CDR2 is FQGNSA. CDR3 DNA sequence: TGTGCCAGCAGCTCCCGACAGGACTCCTACGAGCAGTACTTC. Translated: CASSSRQDSYEQYF.

This chain uses TRBV18 with TRBJ2-5, with D perhaps TRBD2 (6 bases). CDR3 size: 14 residues. V was shortened by 4 bases and J by 2 bases, with 11 bases between the two germline ends. Looked up from germline, CDR1 is KGHSH and CDR2 is LQKENI. CDR3 nucleotides: TGTGCCAGCTCACAATCAGGACTACAAGAGACCCAGTACTTC. It codes for CASSQSGLQETQYF. The whole variable domain, filled in from reference TRBV18 and TRBJ2-5, reads NAGVMQNPRHLVRRRGQEARLRCSPMKGHSHVYWYRQLPEEGLKFMVYLQKENIIDESGMPKERFSAEFPKEGPSILRIQQVVRGDSAAYFCASSQSGLQETQYFGPGTRLLVL.

The chain is built from TRBV28 and TRBJ2-1; D remains unclear. The CDR3 totals 11 residues. Germline V gene lookup returns CDR1 MDHEN and CDR2 SYDVKM. The germline V and J ends were trimmed by 6 bases and 7 bases, with 7 bases remaining between them. The CDR3 reads CASSPWNEQFF. DNA of the CDR3: TGTGCCAGCAGCCCGTGGAATGAGCAGTTCTTC. Complete variable domain (other parts from reference TRBV28 and TRBJ2-1): DVKVTQSSRYLVKRTGEKVFLECVQDMDHENMFWYRQDPGLGLRLIYFSYDVKMKEKGDIPEGYSVSREKKERFSLILESASTNQTSMYLCASSPWNEQFFGPGTRLTVL.

This CDR3 reads CASSHDGQGPQYF. In DNA, the CDR3 is TGCGCCAGCAGTCACGATGGACAGGGGCCGCAATACTTC. The chain links TRBV5-1 to TRBJ2-7; 9 positions match TRBD1. CDR1 and CDR2 from the germline V gene are SGHRS and YFSETQ. The CDR3 is 13 amino acids. V trimming: 5 bases; J trimming: 13 bases; junction bases outside the gene matches: 13.